Shown below are 8 T cell receptor beta chains from a single sample sequenced in a study of OX40 agonist ivuxolimab in advanced cancers. Measured with immunoSEQ multiplex PCR; TCRdb has only the in-frame clones, and not every one. There are around 94,000 clones in the sample; more than 75% occur only once, and just over 0.3% lies in the top ten. The sample was CD4+ or CD8+ T cells sorted from blood, taken in a trial of the OX40 agonist ivuxolimab. Source of these receptors: an adult with an advanced solid tumor such as melanoma, head and neck, liver or kidney cancer.

The rearrangement links TRBV4-3 to TRBJ2-3; D remains ambiguous. CDR1 is LGHNA, CDR2 YSLEER, per germline. Trimming removed 0 bases from V and 1 base from J, with 8 bases in between. This CDR3 has 15 amino acids. In DNA, the CDR3 is TGCGCCAGCAGCCAAGACCGCGTGGGCACAGATACGCAGTATTTT. It is translated as CASSQDRVGTDTQYF.

In its sample, this clone was seen once. The rearrangement joins TRBV7-2 to TRBJ2-7; D gene ambiguous. The germline V gene has CDR1 SGHTA and CDR2 FQGNSA. Between the trimmed V and J ends, which lost 1 base and 2 bases, there was a span of 15 bases. The CDR3 is 16 residues long. The chain's CDR3 is CASSLVTTTQTYEQYF. CDR3 in DNA: TGTGCCAGCAGCTTAGTCACTACTACCCAGACCTACGAGCAGTACTTC.

The chain combines TRBV11-3 with TRBJ2-1; perhaps TRBD2 as D (5 bases). The CDR3 has 15 amino acids. Germline CDR1 and CDR2: SGHNT and YENEEA. The V end was cut by 3 bases, the J end by 0 bases, with 9 bases between. The CDR3 loop is CASSFRLSSYNEQFF. CDR3 in DNA: TGTGCCAGCAGCTTTAGACTAAGCTCCTACAATGAGCAGTTCTTC.

This chain uses TRBV7-6 with TRBJ1-1, with D possibly TRBD1 on 6 matching bases. Trimming took 4 bases from V and 5 from J, leaving 11 bases between them. There are 13 residues in the CDR3. Germline lookup yields CDR1 SGHVS and CDR2 FNYEAQ. The CDR3 DNA is TGTGCCAGCAGCTCTAAAGGGGGAACTGAAGCTTTCTTT. The encoded protein is CASSSKGGTEAFF.

The chain couples TRBV6-5 to TRBJ1-6, with D perhaps TRBD1 (5 bases). Per germline, CDR1 MNHEY and CDR2 SVGAGI. Trimming took 6 bases from V and 4 from J, leaving 10 bases between them. This CDR3 is 14 amino acids long. CDR3 region: CASRTGLYNSPLHF. The CDR3 DNA follows: TGTGCCAGCAGAACAGGACTGTATAATTCACCCCTCCACTTT.

The chain combines TRBV27 with TRBJ1-1; weak D call: TRBD1 (6 bases). This CDR3 has 14 residues. Germline-derived CDR1 and CDR2 are MNHEY and SMNVEV (reference sequence). V was shortened by 4 bases and J by 3 bases, with 12 bases between the two germline ends. This CDR3 is CASSSRGGDTEAFF. The CDR3 nucleotides read TGTGCCAGCAGTTCCAGGGGAGGGGACACTGAAGCTTTCTTT.

The chain couples TRBV6-6 to TRBJ2-5; 8 bases are shared with TRBD2. This CDR3 is built from 14 residues. Trimming took 4 bases from V and 4 from J; bases not matched to a gene: 5. CDR1 and CDR2 (germline): MNHNY, SVGAGI (reference sequence). In DNA, the CDR3 is TGTGCCAGCAGTTCCGGGGGGGGTCGAGAGACCCAGTACTTC. It translates to CASSSGGGRETQYF.

This chain connects TRBV15 to TRBJ2-7, with unresolved D. The CDR3 extends over 11 amino acids. Germline-derived CDR1 and CDR2 are LNHNV and YYDKDF (reference sequence). V lost 3 bases, J lost 7 bases, and 7 bases lay in between. The CDR3 here is CATSSWGEQYF. CDR3 DNA: TGTGCCACCAGCAGTTGGGGAGAGCAGTACTTC.